This TCR beta chain was captured by sequencing in a study of cytomegalovirus exposure and HLA in healthy donors. The PCR ran on 60 Vbeta and 13 Jbeta primers. Here immunoSEQ multiplex PCR was the method, and the copy in TCRdb shows in-frame clones only, minus some. There are approximately 110,000 clones in the sample; about four fifths occur only once, and around 4% lies in the top ten. This CDR3 comprises 16 residues. Germline CDR1 reads SGHDT; CDR2 reads YYEEEE. V dropped 4 bases and J dropped 2 bases, with 16 bases sitting between them. The TCR sequence derives from a man aged 35-49 years in good health and CMV-seronegative. The sequenced sample was PBMCs. V usage is TRBV5-6 and J usage is TRBJ1-5; D is unresolved. Here the CDR3 reads CASSARRTGGNQPQHF. The CDR3 DNA reads as TGTGCCAGCAGCGCAAGGAGGACTGGGGGCAATCAGCCCCAGCATTTT.